This TCR beta chain is drawn from a study of vaccination effects on CD4 cells after COVID-19. Study in general: The ViraFEST assay expanded antigen-specific CD4+ T cells with viral peptide pools before sequencing. Study-level findings and limits: Marked contraction was observed in infection-induced and vaccine-induced clones late after vaccination.

The culture ran for approximately 10 days, and then CD4+ T cells were isolated. Two doses of either BNT162b2 or mRNA-1273 were given to each participant. The authors replaced half the medium with IL-2 medium on days 3 and 7. Profiled with immunoSEQ multiplex PCR; TCRdb holds only in-frame clones, not every one. Among about 57,000 clones, around 84% were seen once, and the ten largest hold about 4.6%. The CDR3 length is 16 residues. Germline CDR1 SSHAT, CDR2 FNYEAQ (reference sequence). For this clone: What it binds is not known. A junction boundary mismatches the germline segment, possibly from a read error.

The chain combines TRBV7-7 with TRBJ2-2; 9 bases match TRBD1. This receptor was obtained from a human donor who received a COVID-19 vaccine. The material was CD4+ T cells from PBMCs cultured without peptide, obtained after COVID-19 vaccination. CDR3 in amino acids: CASSPGQGGGTGELFF. DNA for the CDR3: TGTGCTAGCAGCCCGGGACAGGGCGGGGGCACCGGGGAGCTGTTTTTT.